The rows below give T cell receptor beta chains drawn from one sample of a study of blood T cell repertoires in COVID-19. Assay used: immunoSEQ multiplex PCR; TCRdb lists only in-frame clones, some missing. The sample lists about 460,000 clones; roughly nine tenths were seen once. Sequences were obtained from PBMCs or T cells enriched from blood (not recorded which). These receptors were taken from a woman aged 55-70 years who had recovered from COVID-19. Both conserved end residues are part of each CDR3. A D gene is named only where the DNA matches it firmly. The size of a clone is reported for some rows only, either as once, few or many, or as a class for expanded clones.

abundance | j_gene | v_gene | d_gene | CDR3nt | CDR3aa
NA | TRBJ1-5 | TRBV10-3 | TRBD1 | TGTGCCATCAGTGACGGACAGGGGGACCAGCCCCAGCATTTT | CAISDGQGDQPQHF
NA | TRBJ1-2 | TRBV5-4 | TRBD1 | TGTGCCAGCAGCTCAGACAGGGTATATGGCTACACCTTC | CASSSDRVYGYTF
NA | TRBJ1-2 | TRBV7-9 | NA | TGTGCCAGCAGCTTCCGGGATCCTAGGGACTATGGCTACACCTTC | CASSFRDPRDYGYTF
NA | TRBJ1-2 | TRBV12-3/TRBV12-4 | NA | TGTGCCAGTGGCTTAGGGGTCGGCTACACCTTC | CASGLGVGYTF
NA | TRBJ2-3 | TRBV18 | TRBD2 | TGTGCCAGCTCGGCGACTAGCGGGAAGACAGATACGCAGTATTTT | CASSATSGKTDTQYF
NA | TRBJ2-3 | TRBV5-1 | NA | TGCGCCAGCAGCTCAGACTCGGACACCATCACAGATACGCAGTATTTT | CASSSDSDTITDTQYF
NA | TRBJ1-6 | TRBV7-2 | NA | TGTGCCAGCAGCTTAGGTCCAAATTCACCCCTCCACTTT | CASSLGPNSPLHF
NA | TRBJ2-3 | TRBV29-1 | NA | TGCAGCGTTGTGCGAGGGATTGACACAGATACGCAGTATTTT | CSVVRGIDTDTQYF
NA | TRBJ1-3 | TRBV29-1 | NA | TGCAGCGTTGCAGGGGCTGATGGAAACACCATATATTTT | CSVAGADGNTIYF
NA | TRBJ1-1 | TRBV5-1 | NA | TGCGCCAGCAGCGTACAGGGTCCAGACACTGAAGCTTTCTTT | CASSVQGPDTEAFF
NA | TRBJ1-5 | TRBV24-1 | TRBD1 | TGTGCCACCAGTGATCCAGATTCCTCGACAGGGGATCAGCCCCAGCATTTT | CATSDPDSSTGDQPQHF
NA | TRBJ2-2 | TRBV6-5 | TRBD1 | TGTGCCAGCAGCGCGACAGGGCTCAACACCGGGGAGCTGTTTTTT | CASSATGLNTGELFF
NA | TRBJ1-2 | TRBV5-1 | TRBD1 | TGCGCCAGCAGTATAGACAGGGTAGGGTATGGCTACACCTTC | CASSIDRVGYGYTF
once | TRBJ2-7 | TRBV11-3 | NA | TGTGCCAGCAGCGGACAGCCCTCCTCCTACGAGCAGTACTTC | CASSGQPSSYEQYF
NA | TRBJ1-5 | TRBV27 | TRBD1 | TGTGCCAGCAGTCCAGGGACAGGGGGACAGCCCCAGCATTTT | CASSPGTGGQPQHF
NA | TRBJ2-3 | TRBV7-2 | NA | TGTGCCAGCAGCCCGTTAGCCGATACGCAGTATTTT | CASSPLADTQYF
NA | TRBJ2-5 | TRBV11-2 | TRBD1 | TGTGCCAGCAGCTCGACAGGGTTCCAAGAGACCCAGTACTTC | CASSSTGFQETQYF
NA | TRBJ2-3 | TRBV9 | NA | TGTGCCAGCAGCGACCGAGCAGATACGCAGTATTTT | CASSDRADTQYF
NA | TRBJ1-1 | TRBV9 | NA | TGTGCCAGCAGCGTAGGGTACAGGGAAACTGAAGCTTTCTTT | CASSVGYRETEAFF
NA | TRBJ2-4 | TRBV19 | TRBD1 | TGTGCCAGTAGTCTCAGGGGGAAGGGTGCCAAAAACATTCAGTACTTC | CASSLRGKGAKNIQYF
few | TRBJ2-2 | TRBV11-3 | NA | TGTGCCAGCAGCTTATACCTAACCGGGGAGCTGTTTTTT | CASSLYLTGELFF
few | TRBJ2-1 | TRBV6-1 | NA | TGTGCCAGCAGTGAGGGGGCGGGCGAGGAAGGGTTCTACAATGAGCAGTTCTTC | CASSEGAGEEGFYNEQFF
NA | TRBJ1-5 | TRBV27 | NA | TGTGCCAGCAGTTTCCCGAATCAGCCCCAGCATTTT | CASSFPNQPQHF
NA | TRBJ2-7 | TRBV6-5 | TRBD2 | TGTGCCAGCAGCCGAACACTAGCGGGGGTCGACGAGCAGTACTTC | CASSRTLAGVDEQYF
few | TRBJ2-1 | TRBV2 | NA | TGTGCCAGCAGTGAAGAGGTTGGAACAGGAAGGCAGTTCTTC | CASSEEVGTGRQFF
once | TRBJ2-2 | TRBV18 | TRBD1 | TGTGCCAGCTCACCATCGACAGGGGGAGCGACCGGGGAGCTGTTTTTT | CASSPSTGGATGELFF